The 11 T cell receptor beta chains reported below all come from one sample, sequenced in a study of T cell repertoires in cytomegalovirus infection. Via MiXCR, TCRdb re-called the reads, giving one row per CDR3 protein. The table has about 180,000 distinct CDR3 sequences, roughly 17% seen once. The source material was CD8+ T cells from PBMCs. The origin of the receptors is a human donor in good health (CMV status not recorded). Some clones in this sample may be carry-over from other donors' samples.

This clonotype was found many times. The chain employs TRBV14 and TRBJ2-7; D ambiguous. The CDR3 loop spans 12 amino acids. Germline loops: CDR1 SGHDN, CDR2 FVKESK. Trimming took 5 bases from V and 4 from J, leaving 9 bases between them. CDR3: CASSGELYEQYF. CDR3 coding DNA: TGTGCCAGCAGCGGAGAGTTGTACGAGCAGTACTTC.

The sample holds a few counts of this clonotype. This sequence joins TRBV27 and TRBJ2-4; D perhaps matches TRBD1 (5 bases). The germline CDR1 and CDR2 sequences are MNHEY and SMNVEV (reference sequence). Trimming took off 8 bases at V and 6 bases at J, with 11 bases between the two ends. The CDR3 length is 12 residues. CDR3 in DNA: TGTGCCAGCGGAGCGCAGGGAAACATTCAGTACTTC. The encoded protein is CASGAQGNIQYF.

This rearrangement joins TRBV7-2 to TRBJ1-5; D uncertain. The length of the CDR3 is 14 residues. V was shortened by 8 bases and J by 4 bases, with 15 bases between the two germline ends. Germline V gene data show CDR1 as SGHTA and CDR2 as FQGNSA. Here the CDR3 DNA reads TGTGCCAGCGCCCCGAGCCGGGTAAATCAGCCCCAGCATTTT. Its protein is CASAPSRVNQPQHF. The full variable domain, with the rest looked up from reference TRBV7-2 and TRBJ1-5, is GAGVSQSPSNKVTEKGKDVELRCDPISGHTALYWYRQSLGQGLEFLIYFQGNSAPDKSGLPSDRFSAERTGGSVSTLTIQRTQQEDSAVYLCASAPSRVNQPQHFGDGTRLSIL.

The chain employs TRBV7-8 and TRBJ1-2, with 9 bases identical to TRBD1. The CDR3 totals 14 residues. With 3 bases clipped from V and 4 bases from J, the junction kept 3 bases outside the gene matches. Germline-derived CDR1 and CDR2 are SGHVS and FQNEAQ. The CDR3 bases are TGTGCCAGCAGCTTGGGACAGGGCGTCTATGGCTACACCTTC. Translating gives CASSLGQGVYGYTF.

In this sample, this clonotype turned up many times. V and J are TRBV7-8 and TRBJ2-3; D unresolved. V lost 4 bases and J 0 bases, leaving 11 bases between the germline ends. The CDR3 sequence is 15 residues long. The germline CDR1 and CDR2 sequences are SGHVS and FQNEAQ. CDR3 DNA: TGTGCCAGCAGCTCACCTCCGACCAGCACAGATACGCAGTATTTT. Protein: CASSSPPTSTDTQYF.

V usage is TRBV11-3 and J usage is TRBJ2-1, with 8 bases identical to TRBD1. This CDR3 contains 15 residues. The trim removed 2 bases at V and 4 bases at J, leaving 4 bases unmatched. Per germline, CDR1 SGHNT and CDR2 YENEEA. CDR3 DNA: TGTGCCAGCAGCTTACCGACAGGGGAATACAATGAGCAGTTCTTC. It is translated as CASSLPTGEYNEQFF.

This clonotype has more than one count but fewer than ten. The rearrangement uses TRBV7-2 and TRBJ1-6; unclear D gene. V was cut by 1 base and J by 6 bases, with 16 bases left in between. The CDR3 has 17 residues. Germline V gene sequence: CDR1 SGHTA, CDR2 FQGNSA. For the CDR3, the DNA is TGTGCCAGCAGCTTAGAGGTCAGCCAGGCCATTAATTCACCCCTCCACTTT. Its protein product is CASSLEVSQAINSPLHF.

The genes are TRBV4-3 and TRBJ1-1; 7 bases align to TRBD1. The CDR3 has 17 residues. Germline CDR1 and CDR2: LGHNA and YSLEER. V lost 1 base and J lost 0; bases outside the gene matches: 8. This CDR3 reads CASSQGLSGQLNTEAFF. The CDR3 DNA sequence: TGCGCCAGCAGCCAAGGGCTTTCGGGACAGTTGAACACTGAAGCTTTCTTT.

This clonotype was detected only a few times. This chain uses TRBV29-1 with TRBJ1-1; the D gene is possibly TRBD1 (5 bases). Germline V gene lookup returns CDR1 SQVTM and CDR2 ANQGSEA. Trimming took off 4 bases at V and 3 bases at J, with 12 bases between the two ends. The CDR3 loop spans 13 amino acids. CDR3 nucleotide sequence: TGCAGCGTTGGATGGGGGTCGCACACTGAAGCTTTCTTT. Encoded protein: CSVGWGSHTEAFF.

This clonotype was seen more than once but under ten times. The chain has TRBV4-1 and TRBJ2-2; unclear D gene. Trimming shortened V by 0 bases and J by 1 base, and 9 bases separated the two germline ends. The CDR3 is 16 amino acids. Germline CDR1 reads MGHRA; CDR2 reads YSYEKL. DNA of the CDR3: TGCGCCAGCAGCCAAGAGTCCCCAGTGAACACCGGGGAGCTGTTTTTT. Translation: CASSQESPVNTGELFF.

The rearrangement joins TRBV20-1 to TRBJ2-1; D not certain. The CDR3 extends over 13 amino acids. Germline V gene sequence: CDR1 DFQATT, CDR2 SNEGSKA (reference sequence). Trimming took off 0 bases at V and 8 bases at J, with 11 bases between the two ends. Here the CDR3 reads CSARDRMYDEQFF. The DNA for the CDR3 is TGCAGTGCTAGAGATCGGATGTACGATGAGCAGTTCTTC.